This T cell receptor beta chain was sequenced in a study of blood T cell repertoires in COVID-19. This CDR3 has 15 amino acids. Looked up from germline, CDR1 is KGHDR and CDR2 is SFDVKD. Trimming took 4 bases from V and 6 from J; bases not matched to a gene: 7. Per the study methods: Estimates of nucleated cell counts were drawn from the amplification of reference gene primers. Clones were read by immunoSEQ multiplex PCR, and TCRdb kept only the in-frame ones, dropping some. D and trimming were read from the DNA, whereas the V and J calls and clone size are those reported in that table. This sample has 200,000 to 250,000 clones, with around 86% found just once.

Sequencing used peripheral blood. The chain links TRBV24-1 to TRBJ1-5; 8 nucleotides match TRBD1. The receptor was derived from a human donor in a cohort sampled during active COVID-19. The CDR3 protein is CATSEAGGTPQPQHF. CDR3 bases: TGTGCCACCAGTGAGGCAGGGGGCACTCCTCAGCCCCAGCATTTT.